This TCR beta chain was found in a study of shared clonotypes between healthy human individuals. Broader study findings: The generation probabilities recorded for non-shared clonotypes fell below those of clonotypes shared by all four donors.

V gave up 3 bases and J gave up 1 base, with 11 bases separating them. Germline lookup yields CDR1 MNHEY and CDR2 SVGAGI. This CDR3 region has 15 residues. For this clone: The antigen is not known. In the same sample, other DNA sequences code for this CDR3.

Every subset had its genomic DNA shared out evenly among several immunoSEQ plates. Sequencing used immunoSEQ multiplex PCR; TCRdb keeps in-frame clones, though not all of them. The repertoire holds around 600,000 clones, with 95% to 98% as singletons. Naive CD8 cells lacked CD45RO and underwent positive selection for CCR7, leaving out terminally differentiated effector memory CD45RA+ cells. This TCR was recovered from a man under 40 in good health. Sequencing used naive CD8+ T cells sorted from blood. The chain is built from TRBV6-5 and TRBJ2-3; D gene uncertain. The CDR3 DNA reads as TGTGCCAGCAGTTATGGAGTAAGTGGCACAGATACGCAGTATTTT. It is translated as CASSYGVSGTDTQYF.